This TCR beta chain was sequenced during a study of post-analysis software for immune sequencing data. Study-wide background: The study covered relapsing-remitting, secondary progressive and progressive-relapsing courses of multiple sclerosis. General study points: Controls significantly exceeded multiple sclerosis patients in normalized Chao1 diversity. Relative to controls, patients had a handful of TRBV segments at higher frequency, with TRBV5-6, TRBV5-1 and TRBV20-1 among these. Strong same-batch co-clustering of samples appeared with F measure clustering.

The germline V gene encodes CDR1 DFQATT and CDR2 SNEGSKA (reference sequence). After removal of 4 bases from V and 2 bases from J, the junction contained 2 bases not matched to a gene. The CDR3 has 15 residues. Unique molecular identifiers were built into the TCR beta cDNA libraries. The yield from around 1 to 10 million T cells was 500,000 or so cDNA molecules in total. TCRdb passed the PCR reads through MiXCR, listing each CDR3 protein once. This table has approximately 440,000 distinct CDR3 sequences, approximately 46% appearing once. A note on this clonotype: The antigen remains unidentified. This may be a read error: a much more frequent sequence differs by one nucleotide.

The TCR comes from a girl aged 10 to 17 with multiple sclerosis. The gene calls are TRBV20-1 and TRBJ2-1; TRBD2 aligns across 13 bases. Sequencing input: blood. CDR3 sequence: CSATGTSGAYNEQFF. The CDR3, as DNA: TGCAGTGCTACGGGGACTAGCGGGGCCTACAATGAGCAGTTCTTC.